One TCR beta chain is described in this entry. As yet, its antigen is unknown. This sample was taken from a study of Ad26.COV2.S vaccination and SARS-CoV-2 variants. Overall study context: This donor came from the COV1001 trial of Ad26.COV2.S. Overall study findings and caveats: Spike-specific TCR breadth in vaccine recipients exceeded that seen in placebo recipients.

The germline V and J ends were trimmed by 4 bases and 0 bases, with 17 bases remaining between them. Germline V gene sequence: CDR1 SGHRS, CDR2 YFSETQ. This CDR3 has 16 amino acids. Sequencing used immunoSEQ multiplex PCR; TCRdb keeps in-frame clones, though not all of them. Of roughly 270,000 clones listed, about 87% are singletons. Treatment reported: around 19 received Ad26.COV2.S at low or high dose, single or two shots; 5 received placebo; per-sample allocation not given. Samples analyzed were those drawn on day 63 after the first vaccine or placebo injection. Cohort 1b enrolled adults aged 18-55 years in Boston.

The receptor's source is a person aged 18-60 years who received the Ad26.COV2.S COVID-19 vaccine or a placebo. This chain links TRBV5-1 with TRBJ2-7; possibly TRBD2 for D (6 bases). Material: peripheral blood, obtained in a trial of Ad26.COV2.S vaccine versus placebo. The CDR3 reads CASSRGGAGSSYEQYF. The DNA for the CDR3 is TGCGCCAGCAGCCGGGGAGGAGCAGGGTCCTCCTACGAGCAGTACTTC.